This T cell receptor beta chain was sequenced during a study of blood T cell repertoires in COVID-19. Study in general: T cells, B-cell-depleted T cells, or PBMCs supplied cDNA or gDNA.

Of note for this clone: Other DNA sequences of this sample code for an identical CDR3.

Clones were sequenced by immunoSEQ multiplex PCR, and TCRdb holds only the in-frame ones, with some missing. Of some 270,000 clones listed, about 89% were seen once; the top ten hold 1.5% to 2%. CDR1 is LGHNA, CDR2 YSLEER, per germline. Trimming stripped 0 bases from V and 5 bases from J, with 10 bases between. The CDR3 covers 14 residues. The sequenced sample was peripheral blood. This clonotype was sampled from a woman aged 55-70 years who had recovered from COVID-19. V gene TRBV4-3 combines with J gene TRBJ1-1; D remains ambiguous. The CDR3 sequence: CASSQDLGRTEAFF. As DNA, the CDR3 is TGCGCCAGCAGCCAAGATCTCGGGAGGACTGAAGCTTTCTTT.